This T cell receptor beta chain came from a study of blood T cell repertoires in COVID-19. Looking at the study overall: Spain, Italy and the United States supplied samples that represented acute and convalescent COVID-19.

Researchers sorted participants into cohorts using their self-reported clinical history. Cohort 3 recovery required two negative PCRs, clearance, or symptom resolution. The V segment lost 5 bases and the J segment 6 bases; nucleotides outside the gene matches: 10. CDR1 is MNHEY, CDR2 SMNVEV, per germline (reference sequence). The CDR3 runs to 15 residues. Authors' data handling: Quantification of nucleated cells was approximated via reference gene primer amplification. Libraries were prepared by immunoSEQ multiplex PCR; TCRdb keeps only in-frame clonotypes and omits some of them. From that table come the V and J calls and clone size; the DNA was used to work out D and trimming. The top ten hold around 1.1% of the sample, which has 250,000 to 350,000 clones, roughly 90% seen once.

The sequencing input was PBMCs or T cells enriched from blood (not recorded which). The chain combines TRBV27 with TRBJ2-1, with TRBD2 matching 7 bases. The TCR comes from a young woman who had recovered from COVID-19. Here the CDR3 reads CASSNIYGGSNEQFF. As DNA, the CDR3 is TGTGCCAGCAGTAATATCTACGGCGGGAGCAATGAGCAGTTCTTC.